One sample yielded the 26 T cell receptor beta chains listed below, sequenced in a study of T cell repertoires in cytomegalovirus infection. TCRdb re-called the reads through MiXCR, storing one row per CDR3 protein. The data show about 190,000 distinct CDR3 sequences, with roughly 27% seen just once and 30% to 35% held by the top ten. Sequenced material: PBMCs. The receptors were sampled from a human donor in good health (CMV status not recorded). Some clones in this sample may be carry-over from other donors' samples.

The chain links TRBV6-2 or TRBV6-3 to TRBJ2-1; 7 nucleotides line up with TRBD2. J lost 0 bases, V lost 7 bases, and 12 bases had no gene match. CDR3 length equals 17 residues. Per germline, CDR1 MNHEY and CDR2 SVGEGT. As DNA, the CDR3 is TGTGCCAGCAATGTAGCGGGCCCTTTCTCCTCCTACAATGAGCAGTTCTTC. Translation: CASNVAGPFSSYNEQFF.

The count of this clonotype is one. The rearrangement uses TRBV20-1 and TRBJ2-1; D call uncertain. CDR3 length: 15 residues. Germline V CDR1 and CDR2: DFQATT, SNEGSKA (reference sequence). Trimming removed 4 bases at V and 2 bases at J, with 15 bases between. DNA of the CDR3: TGCAGTGCTATCGTTGGTCTAGATACCTACAATGAGCAGTTCTTC. Residues: CSAIVGLDTYNEQFF.

This clonotype was counted a few times. The chain employs TRBV6-8 and TRBJ2-7; unclear D gene. The CDR3 contains 15 residues. Germline CDR1 and CDR2: MNHGY and SAAAGT. The V end was cut by 8 bases, the J end by 3 bases, with 20 bases between. CDR3 in DNA: TGTGCCAGCCTCCTTTTGGGTTCCCTACACTACGAGCAGTACTTC. It codes for CASLLLGSLHYEQYF.

The rearrangement joins TRBV7-9 to TRBJ2-7; D unclear. The CDR3 contains 11 residues. Germline V gene lookup returns CDR1 SEHNR and CDR2 FQNEAQ (reference sequence). V lost 7 bases and J lost 5, with 9 bases in between. The CDR3: CASTLLDEQYF. The CDR3 DNA is TGTGCCAGCACCCTTTTGGACGAGCAGTACTTC.

The chain couples TRBV10-3 to TRBJ2-7, with TRBD2 matching 8 bases. The CDR3 extends over 17 amino acids. V shed 0 bases, J shed 5 bases, and the junction held 12 bases outside the gene matches. CDR1 and CDR2 (germline): ENHRY, SYGVKD. The CDR3 sequence: CAISESRAGASWNEQYF. The CDR3 DNA sequence: TGTGCCATCAGTGAGTCGAGAGCGGGGGCTTCTTGGAACGAGCAGTACTTC.

This clonotype was counted a few times. The chain has TRBV4-3 and TRBJ2-7; D is undetermined. Trimming pared 0 bases from V and 0 bases from J, leaving 3 bases between. From germline, CDR1 is LGHNA and CDR2 YSLEER. There are 13 residues in the CDR3. The CDR3 DNA is TGCGCCAGCAGCCAAGATCTCTCCTACGAGCAGTACTTC. This translates into CASSQDLSYEQYF.

The chain uses TRBV7-9 and TRBJ1-2; 8 nucleotides agree with TRBD1. The CDR3 covers 15 residues. CDR1 SEHNR and CDR2 FQNEAQ come from the germline V gene (reference sequence). The V segment lost 1 base and the J segment 7 bases; nucleotides outside the gene matches: 8. CDR3 region: CASSLDPGGKVGYTF. The CDR3 bases are TGTGCCAGCAGCTTAGATCCAGGGGGCAAGGTTGGCTACACCTTC.

This clonotype was seen a handful of times. The chain joins TRBV6-1 to TRBJ2-7, with TRBD1 matching over 8 bases. The CDR3 totals 15 residues. Losses at the gene ends were 6 bases for V and 0 bases for J; bases not matched to a gene: 7. Germline V gene data show CDR1 as MNHNS and CDR2 as SASEGT. The CDR3 DNA reads TGTGCCAGCAGGGACCGGACAGGGAGCTCCTACGAGCAGTACTTC. It yields the protein CASRDRTGSSYEQYF.

The chain recombines TRBV11-2 with TRBJ1-1; tentatively, D is TRBD1 (5 bases). The CDR3 spans 16 residues. Germline V gene lookup returns CDR1 SGHAT and CDR2 FQNNGV. V was clipped by 2 bases and J by 3 bases, with 16 bases between them. The CDR3 loop reads CASSLRGSLGDTEAFF. For the CDR3, the DNA is TGTGCCAGCAGCTTAAGGGGATCCCTAGGGGACACTGAAGCTTTCTTT.

This clonotype was seen only a few times. The chain carries TRBV2 and TRBJ2-7; D call uncertain. Trimming removed 7 bases at V and 2 bases at J, with 18 bases between. CDR1 is SNHLY and CDR2 is FYNNEI in the germline V gene. CDR3 length: 15 residues. The CDR3, as DNA: TGTGCCAGCACCGAAGGTGGCATAGTCCCCTACGAGCAGTACTTC. It translates to CASTEGGIVPYEQYF.

This clonotype was seen ten or more times. This chain links TRBV7-2 with TRBJ2-3, with 8 bases fitting TRBD1. The CDR3 sequence is 15 residues long. V lost 2 bases, J lost 0 bases, and 1 base stayed unmatched. Germline values: CDR1 SGHTA, CDR2 FQGNSA. CDR3 amino acids: CASSLYRGSTDTQYF. CDR3 coding DNA: TGTGCCAGCAGCTTATACAGGGGGAGCACAGATACGCAGTATTTT. The complete variable domain, with remaining parts taken from reference TRBV7-2 and TRBJ2-3, reads GAGVSQSPSNKVTEKGKDVELRCDPISGHTALYWYRQSLGQGLEFLIYFQGNSAPDKSGLPSDRFSAERTGGSVSTLTIQRTQQEDSAVYLCASSLYRGSTDTQYFGPGTRLTVL.

This clonotype was detected only a few times. V is TRBV7-9 and J is TRBJ2-1; a weak D match, TRBD1 (5 bases). V lost 1 base to trimming and J lost 7 bases, with 11 bases between them. The CDR3 is 14 amino acids. Germline V gives CDR1 SEHNR, CDR2 FQNEAQ (reference sequence). Written as DNA, the CDR3 is TGTGCCAGCAGCTTAGGGGGCTCGGAAAATGAGCAGTTCTTC. Its translation: CASSLGGSENEQFF.

This clonotype was seen many times. The chain joins TRBV7-2 to TRBJ1-2; 9 bases agree with TRBD1. Germline-derived CDR1 and CDR2 are SGHTA and FQGNSA. Trimming at V came to 2 bases and at J to 8 bases, leaving 9 bases not matched to a gene. The CDR3 is made up of 15 amino acids. CDR3 sequence (DNA): TGTGCCAGCAGCTTATCCACCGGGACAGGGAACGGCTACACCTTC. It is translated as CASSLSTGTGNGYTF.

The chain employs TRBV4-1 and TRBJ2-7; D call uncertain. The CDR3 is 15 residues long. From germline, CDR1 is MGHRA and CDR2 YSYEKL. The V gene lost 0 bases and the J gene lost 4 bases, with 13 bases spanning the gap. This chain's CDR3 is CASSQDPSSGYEQYF. CDR3 bases: TGCGCCAGCAGCCAAGACCCTTCATCAGGTTACGAGCAGTACTTC.

The genes are TRBV7-2 and TRBJ2-2; D call uncertain. The V end lost 1 base, the J end lost 5 bases, and 8 bases lay between the germline ends. Germline V gives CDR1 SGHTA, CDR2 FQGNSA. The CDR3 length is 14 residues. The CDR3 sequence is CASSLERDTGELFF. DNA for the CDR3: TGTGCCAGCAGCTTAGAAAGGGATACCGGGGAGCTGTTTTTT.

The chain links TRBV7-2 to TRBJ2-5; 13 positions match TRBD2. Unmatched junction bases numbered 4, after V lost 5 bases and J lost 1 base. This CDR3 spans 16 amino acids. From germline, CDR1 is SGHTA and CDR2 FQGNSA. The CDR3 bases are TGTGCCAGCAGCCCTTGGACTAGCGGGGGCCAAGAGACCCAGTACTTC. It codes for CASSPWTSGGQETQYF.

This clonotype has a count of ten or more. The chain recombines TRBV6-6 with TRBJ1-5, with D possibly being TRBD1 (5 bases). CDR3 length: 14 residues. CDR1 is MNHNY, CDR2 SVGAGI, per germline (reference sequence). Trimming stripped 0 bases from V and 7 bases from J, with 10 bases between. In nucleotides, the CDR3 is TGTGCCAGCAGTTACTCGGGGGTCGCCCAGCCCCAGCATTTT. Translated: CASSYSGVAQPQHF.

This chain connects TRBV20-1 to TRBJ2-1, with no clear D. Deletions cut 3 bases from V and 8 bases from J, with 23 bases between. The CDR3 has 16 amino acids. Looked up from germline, CDR1 is DFQATT and CDR2 is SNEGSKA (reference sequence). Here the CDR3 reads CSARDPASVRSHEQFF. The CDR3 DNA sequence: TGCAGTGCTAGGGACCCAGCTTCCGTGAGGAGCCATGAGCAGTTCTTC.

The chain combines TRBV6-1 with TRBJ1-6, with D perhaps TRBD1 (5 bases). Germline V lookup: CDR1 MNHNS, CDR2 SASEGT. Deletions cut 5 bases from V and 5 bases from J, with 10 bases between. The CDR3 is 14 amino acids. This CDR3 is CASSSDNDNSPLHF. DNA for the CDR3: TGTGCCAGCAGTTCGGACAATGATAATTCACCCCTCCACTTT.

The chain employs TRBV7-2 and TRBJ2-2; no clear D gene. The germline V gene has CDR1 SGHTA and CDR2 FQGNSA. CDR3 length equals 13 residues. Deletions cut 0 bases from V and 7 bases from J, with 6 bases between. CDR3 protein: CASSLALGGELFF. As DNA, the CDR3 is TGTGCCAGCAGCTTAGCTTTGGGCGGGGAGCTGTTTTTT.

This chain joins TRBV19 and TRBJ1-2; D ambiguous. The V end lost 7 bases, the J end lost 2 bases, and 14 bases lay between the germline ends. Germline CDR1 and CDR2: LNHDA and SQIVND (reference sequence). The length of the CDR3 is 14 residues. CDR3 bases: TGTGCCAGTATCCATTCCGGGAGCAACTATGGCTACACCTTC. Translation: CASIHSGSNYGYTF.

This clonotype was found many times. The chain couples TRBV7-2 to TRBJ2-5; no clear D. V lost 4 bases and J 1 base, leaving 7 bases between the germline ends. The CDR3 sequence is 13 residues long. From germline, CDR1 is SGHTA and CDR2 FQGNSA. The CDR3 spells CASSSDRQETQYF. CDR3 in DNA: TGTGCCAGCAGCTCCGACCGCCAAGAGACCCAGTACTTC.

The chain recombines TRBV11-2 with TRBJ2-3, with unresolved D. The germline CDR1 and CDR2 sequences are SGHAT and FQNNGV. The CDR3 loop spans 17 amino acids. The V gene lost 2 bases and the J gene lost 2 bases, with 17 bases spanning the gap. The CDR3 nucleotides are TGTGCCAGCAGCTTAAGACGGTCGCCATTTATCACAGATACGCAGTATTTT. It is translated as CASSLRRSPFITDTQYF.

This clonotype was observed once. The gene calls are TRBV25-1 and TRBJ1-4; the D gene is possibly TRBD1 (6 bases). The germline V gene has CDR1 MGHDK and CDR2 SYGVNS. CDR3 size: 15 residues. V gave up 4 bases and J gave up 4 bases, with 13 bases separating them. CDR3 in DNA: TGTGCCAGCAGTGCTGGAGAGGGGGGTAATGAAAAACTGTTTTTT. This gives the protein CASSAGEGGNEKLFF. The full variable domain, with the rest looked up from reference TRBV25-1 and TRBJ1-4, is EADIYQTPRYLVIGTGKKITLECSQTMGHDKMYWYQQDPGMELHLIHYSYGVNSTEKGDLSSESTVSRIRTEHFPLTLESARPSHTSQYLCASSAGEGGNEKLFFGSGTQLSVL.

J is TRBJ2-4 and V is TRBV10-1, with unresolved D. Germline assignment: CDR1 WNHNN and CDR2 SYGVQD (reference sequence). The CDR3 consists of 16 residues. V shed 0 bases and J shed 0 bases, with 9 bases lying between them. The CDR3, as DNA: TGCGCCAGCAGTGAGTCGGGCGAACTAGCCAAAAACATTCAGTACTTC. Its protein is CASSESGELAKNIQYF.

This chain connects TRBV13 to TRBJ1-1; tentatively, D is TRBD1 (5 bases). The ends were cut back, 5 bases at V and 0 bases at J, with 13 bases in the middle. Germline values: CDR1 PRHDT, CDR2 FYEKMQ (reference sequence). The CDR3 runs to 15 residues. The CDR3 is CASSTRMGLNTEAFF. CDR3 DNA: TGTGCCAGCAGCACTCGTATGGGGCTGAACACTGAAGCTTTCTTT.